A single sample gave rise to the 13 T cell receptor beta chains below, sequenced in a study of cytomegalovirus exposure and HLA in healthy donors. A multiplex PCR was run with 60 Vbeta primers and 13 Jbeta primers. TCRdb keeps only in-frame clones here, not all; method: immunoSEQ multiplex PCR. Among 90,000 to 110,000 clones, around 72% were seen once, and the ten largest hold about 6%. Sequences were obtained from PBMCs. Receptor source: a male donor in good health and CMV-seronegative.

The chain joins TRBV27 to TRBJ1-2, with TRBD1 identical over 9 bases. Germline V gene lookup returns CDR1 MNHEY and CDR2 SMNVEV (reference sequence). The CDR3 is 13 residues long. V dropped 3 bases and J dropped 5; count of bases not matched to a gene: 1. As DNA, the CDR3 is TGTGCCAGCAGTTTCGGGACAGGGTATGGCTACACCTTC. Protein: CASSFGTGYGYTF.

The chain links TRBV11-1 to TRBJ2-3; 7 nucleotides match TRBD1. V dropped 5 bases and J dropped 0; count of bases not matched to a gene: 5. CDR1 is SGHAT, CDR2 FQDESV, per germline (reference sequence). The CDR3 consists of 15 residues. The chain's CDR3 is CASSHRGLSTDTQYF. The CDR3 bases are TGTGCCAGCAGCCACAGGGGTCTTAGCACAGATACGCAGTATTTT.

V is TRBV5-3 and J is TRBJ2-4, with D maybe TRBD2 (5 bases). TRBV5-3 is an open reading frame whose function is uncertain. The CDR3 has 19 amino acids. V was pared by 5 bases and J by 0 bases, with 24 bases between. DNA for the CDR3: TGTGCCAGAAGGCGGTGTAGGCAGACTAAAATACTAGCCAAAAACATTCAGTACTTC. This translates into CARRRCRQTKILAKNIQYF.

This clone was counted once. The chain recombines TRBV30 with TRBJ2-7; 8 bases fit TRBD2. J was trimmed by 4 bases and V by 3 bases; bases with no gene match: 11. The CDR3 has 15 residues. Per germline, CDR1 GTSNPN and CDR2 SVGIG (reference sequence). CDR3 coding DNA: TGTGCCTGGAGCGCACCCGGGACTAGGGGTTACGAGCAGTACTTC. Its translation is CAWSAPGTRGYEQYF. Full variable domain (outside the CDR3, taken from reference TRBV30 and TRBJ2-7): SQTIHQWPATLVQPVGSPLSLECTVEGTSNPNLYWYRQAAGRGLQLLFYSVGIGQISSEVPQNLSASRPQDRQFILSSKKLLLSDSGFYLCAWSAPGTRGYEQYFGPGTRLTVT.

The V and J genes are TRBV9 and TRBJ2-3; tentatively, D is TRBD2 (6 bases). There are 15 residues in the CDR3. CDR1 is SGDLS, CDR2 YYNGEE, per germline. V lost 0 bases and J lost 4, with 12 bases in between. CDR3 nucleotides: TGTGCCAGCAGCGTAGTTGGCGGGGAAGCAGATACGCAGTATTTT. Translation: CASSVVGGEADTQYF.

The V call is TRBV4-1, the J call TRBJ2-1, with D perhaps TRBD2 (5 bases). Germline CDR1 and CDR2: MGHRA and YSYEKL. V was pared by 1 base and J by 2 bases, with 18 bases between. The CDR3 contains 18 residues. The CDR3 reads CASSQGTGGSRPYNEQFF. The CDR3 nucleotides read TGCGCCAGCAGCCAAGGGACGGGCGGGTCCCGGCCCTACAATGAGCAGTTCTTC.

The chain links TRBV21-1 to TRBJ2-3; the table calls TRBD1, which could not be checked here. TRBV21-1 is reported as a pseudogene. CDR3 length equals 16 residues. For the CDR3, the DNA is TGTGCCAGCAGCAAATTTGCAGGTGCTAGCACAGATACGCAGTATTTT. Translated, it gives CASSKFAGASTDTQYF.

The chain is built from TRBV28 and TRBJ2-1; 7 bases are a match to TRBD2. Trimming removed 6 bases from V and 6 bases from J; junction bases left unmatched: 14. The CDR3 is made up of 16 amino acids. Germline CDR1 and CDR2: MDHEN and SYDVKM. In DNA, the CDR3 is TGTGCCAGCAGCGATCTAGCGGTCCTCGTAGGCAATGAGCAGTTCTTC. Protein: CASSDLAVLVGNEQFF.

The genes are TRBV18 and TRBJ2-5, with 10 nucleotides matching TRBD1. From germline, CDR1 is KGHSH and CDR2 LQKENI. The CDR3 extends over 16 amino acids. Trimming took 3 bases from V and 4 from J; bases not matched to a gene: 8. The CDR3 DNA sequence: TGTGCCAGCTCACCTGCGACAGGGGGCGTGGGAGAGACCCAGTACTTC. It specifies CASSPATGGVGETQYF.

The V call is TRBV9, the J call TRBJ2-1; 7 bases line up with TRBD2. Germline assignment: CDR1 SGDLS and CDR2 YYNGEE. This CDR3 region has 14 residues. With 0 bases clipped from V and 5 bases from J, the junction kept 2 bases outside the gene matches. CDR3 loop: CASSVGGSDNEQFF. The CDR3 DNA is TGTGCCAGCAGCGTAGGCGGGAGTGACAATGAGCAGTTCTTC.

In this sample, this clone turned up once. The chain couples TRBV10-3 to TRBJ2-1; 11 positions match TRBD1. The CDR3 runs to 13 residues. The V gene's germline CDR1 is ENHRY and CDR2 SYGVKD. V lost 7 bases and J lost 9; bases outside the gene matches: 5. The CDR3 loop is CAITGQGASEQFF. As DNA, the CDR3 is TGTGCCATCACCGGACAGGGGGCAAGTGAGCAGTTCTTC.

The CDR3 region is CASSLYPDAGNQPQHF. The CDR3 bases are TGTGCCAGCAGCCTGTATCCCGATGCGGGCAATCAGCCCCAGCATTTT. This rearrangement joins TRBV5-5 to TRBJ1-5; D remains ambiguous. The V gene's germline CDR1 is SGHKS and CDR2 YYEKEE (reference sequence). Trimming removed 4 bases at V and 2 bases at J, with 16 bases between. The CDR3 sequence is 16 residues long.

The chain employs TRBV6-1 and TRBJ2-7, with D possibly matching TRBD1 (6 bases). CDR1 is MNHNS, CDR2 SASEGT, per germline. The CDR3 covers 14 residues. V dropped 6 bases and J dropped 3 bases, with 15 bases sitting between them. The chain's CDR3 is CASRPGHNHYEQYF. The CDR3, as DNA: TGTGCCAGCAGGCCGGGACACAATCACTACGAGCAGTACTTC.